This T cell receptor beta chain was recovered during a study of T cells in Graves' hyperthyroidism and ophthalmopathy. Study observations and caveats: Blood samples included most of the expanded thyroid clonotypes exceeding 0.001.

Amplified regions were TCR beta CDR3 sequences from RNA transcripts. Primed by the HTBI set, a first-round RT-PCR was run on the TCR CDR3. Using its own MiXCR run on the multiplex PCR reads, TCRdb lists one record per CDR3 protein. This sample has about 400,000 distinct CDR3 sequences, with more than 12% found just once. This CDR3 region has 14 residues. V was pared by 7 bases and J by 10 bases, with 20 bases between. Germline values: CDR1 SNHLY, CDR2 FYNNEI. Ophthalmopathy cases scored 3 or more on the Clinical Activity Score and 4 or more on NOSPECS grade, with duration below 3 months. Pregnant or lactating patients were excluded, as were those with uncontrolled infection or other autoimmune disease. This clonotype was detected many times. Its specificity is unknown.

This TCR derives from a man over 45 with Graves' ophthalmopathy. The sequenced sample consisted of blood. The chain is built from TRBV2 and TRBJ2-1; D is tentatively TRBD1 or TRBD2 (6 bases each). CDR3 protein: CASTGTPIGGEQFF. The CDR3 DNA follows: TGTGCCAGCACCGGGACTCCAATCGGGGGCGAGCAGTTCTTC. Full variable domain (remainder filled in from reference TRBV2 and TRBJ2-1): EPEVTQTPSHQVTQMGQEVILRCVPISNHLYFYWYRQILGQKVEFLVSFYNNEISEKSEIFDDQFSVERPDGSNFTLKIRSTKLEDSAMYFCASTGTPIGGEQFFGPGTRLTVL.